Described below is a single TCR beta chain sequence and its context. The target antigen is unknown. The CDR3 has 17 residues. After removal of 5 bases from V and 6 bases from J, the junction contained 10 bases not matched to a gene. The germline CDR1 and CDR2 sequences are PRHDT and FYEKMQ (reference sequence). The data belong to a study of graft-versus-host responses after intestinal transplantation. Background on the study: Anti-thymocyte globulin induction was given to all recipients, followed by tacrolimus and steroids for approximately three years.

Repertoires were generated with immunoSEQ multiplex PCR, while TCRdb's copy carries only in-frame clones and drops some. The repertoire holds 84,000 or so clones, with roughly 80% as singletons. Study-wide points: Researchers found GvH clones in recipient marrow, and some showed up first in ileum or blood. There was an association between peak levels of circulating GvH clones and early post-transplant HvG declines.

The clonotype originates from a human donor who received an intestinal transplant. This rearrangement joins TRBV13 to TRBJ1-6; TRBD1 matches 10 bases. The sequencing used unstimulated CD4+ T cells sorted from spleen or lymph node cells, collected before intestinal transplant. CDR3 amino acids: CASSTRQGAGSNSPLHF. The CDR3 DNA reads as TGTGCCAGCAGCACGCGACAGGGGGCTGGCAGTAATTCACCCCTCCACTTT.